Following are 23 T cell receptor beta chains from one sample sequenced in a study of cytomegalovirus exposure and HLA in healthy donors. Both 60 Vbeta primers and 13 Jbeta primers went into the PCR. TCRdb keeps only in-frame clones here, not all; method: immunoSEQ multiplex PCR. This sample has around 130,000 clones, with around four fifths found just once. Specimen: PBMCs. These receptors came from a middle-aged woman in good health and CMV-seropositive.

This chain links TRBV5-4 with TRBJ2-2; a weak D match, TRBD1 (6 bases). Per germline, CDR1 SGHNT and CDR2 YYREEE (reference sequence). The CDR3 is 15 residues long. Trimming stripped 4 bases from V and 0 bases from J, with 10 bases between. The CDR3 region is CASSRGGTNTGELFF. Written as DNA, the CDR3 is TGTGCCAGCAGCCGAGGGGGTACGAACACCGGGGAGCTGTTTTTT.

This clone appeared a few times. The CDR3 loop is CAWRDPSGSSYEQYF. The CDR3 DNA sequence: TGTGCCTGGAGAGATCCTAGCGGGAGTAGCTACGAGCAGTACTTC. The chain is built from TRBV30 and TRBJ2-7, with 10 bases matching TRBD2. With 3 bases clipped from V and 3 bases from J, the junction kept 8 bases outside the gene matches. From germline, CDR1 is GTSNPN and CDR2 SVGIG (reference sequence). CDR3 length equals 15 residues. Together with reference TRBV30 and TRBJ2-7, the CDR3 gives the full variable domain: SQTIHQWPATLVQPVGSPLSLECTVEGTSNPNLYWYRQAAGRGLQLLFYSVGIGQISSEVPQNLSASRPQDRQFILSSKKLLLSDSGFYLCAWRDPSGSSYEQYFGPGTRLTVT.

J is TRBJ1-3 and V is TRBV6-5; TRBD1 agrees at 8 bases. The CDR3 contains 15 residues. The V and J ends lost 0 bases and 4 bases, in that order; junction bases with no gene match: 2. The germline CDR1 and CDR2 sequences are MNHEY and SVGAGI. CDR3 amino acids: CASSYSTGGGNTIYF. DNA for the CDR3: TGTGCCAGCAGTTACTCTACAGGGGGAGGAAACACCATATATTTT.

The V call is TRBV29-1, the J call TRBJ2-7; the match to TRBD2 covers 14 bases. Losses at the gene ends were 7 bases for V and 9 bases for J; bases not matched to a gene: 11. Germline V gene sequence: CDR1 SQVTM, CDR2 ANQGSEA. The CDR3 runs to 14 residues. This CDR3 reads CSAGTSGSVQGQYF. The CDR3 DNA reads as TGCAGCGCCGGGACTAGCGGGAGCGTGCAAGGGCAGTACTTC.

This rearrangement joins TRBV7-3 to TRBJ2-5, with 8 bases identical to TRBD2. Trimming removed 5 bases from V and 5 bases from J; junction bases left unmatched: 7. CDR3 size: 14 residues. Germline V gene lookup returns CDR1 SGHTA and CDR2 FQGTGA. Here the CDR3 DNA reads TGTGCCAGCAGCCAATTTAGCGGGGCGGAGACCCAGTACTTC. Protein: CASSQFSGAETQYF.

V and J are TRBV5-1 and TRBJ1-3; D possibly corresponds to TRBD1 (6 bases). Germline values: CDR1 SGHRS, CDR2 YFSETQ. This CDR3 comprises 15 residues. The germline V and J ends were trimmed by 0 bases and 4 bases, with 11 bases remaining between them. The CDR3, as DNA: TGCGCCAGCAGCTTGGGGGACACCCTCGGAAACACCATATATTTT. Translated: CASSLGDTLGNTIYF. Based on the CDR3 plus reference TRBV5-1 and TRBJ1-3, the full variable domain is KAGVTQTPRYLIKTRGQQVTLSCSPISGHRSVSWYQQTPGQGLQFLFEYFSETQRNKGNFPGRFSGRQFSNSRSEMNVSTLELGDSALYLCASSLGDTLGNTIYFGEGSWLTVV.

The chain uses TRBV28 and TRBJ2-5; possibly TRBD1 for D (5 bases). CDR3 size: 12 residues. Germline CDR1 MDHEN, CDR2 SYDVKM. Trimming left V 3 bases short and J 5 bases short, with 7 bases between. CDR3 residues: CASSFHRETQYF. CDR3 nucleotides: TGTGCCAGCAGTTTCCACAGGGAGACCCAGTACTTC.

The chain uses TRBV9 and TRBJ1-3; D is unresolved. The CDR3 runs 13 residues. V lost 1 base and J lost 6, with 8 bases in between. Germline values: CDR1 SGDLS, CDR2 YYNGEE. The CDR3 sequence is CASSVRQENTIYF. The CDR3 coding sequence is TGTGCCAGCAGCGTAAGGCAGGAAAACACCATATATTTT.

J is TRBJ2-4 and V is TRBV7-9; TRBD1 aligns across 8 bases. Per germline, CDR1 SEHNR and CDR2 FQNEAQ (reference sequence). J lost 1 base, V lost 2 bases, and 1 base had no gene match. The CDR3 runs to 15 residues. The CDR3 sequence is CASSLQGAAKNIQYF. The CDR3 nucleotides are TGTGCCAGCAGCTTACAGGGGGCCGCCAAAAACATTCAGTACTTC.

V and J are TRBV7-2 and TRBJ1-4, with a possible D match to TRBD1 (6 bases). The V end lost 2 bases, the J end lost 4 bases, and 11 bases lay between the germline ends. This CDR3 comprises 15 residues. CDR1 SGHTA and CDR2 FQGNSA come from the germline V gene. The CDR3 DNA sequence: TGTGCCAGCAGCTTAAACAGGGCACTTAATGAAAAACTGTTTTTT. Its protein product is CASSLNRALNEKLFF.

The rearrangement uses TRBV2 and TRBJ1-2; 9 positions agree with TRBD1. This CDR3 contains 15 residues. Germline V gene data show CDR1 as SNHLY and CDR2 as FYNNEI. V shed 4 bases, J shed 3 bases, and the junction held 6 bases outside the gene matches. The CDR3 protein is CASSGGTGYHYGYTF. The DNA for the CDR3 is TGTGCCAGCAGTGGCGGGACAGGGTATCACTATGGCTACACCTTC.

As regards this clone: The same CDR3 is also encoded by other DNA sequences in this sample. The CDR3 sequence: CASSLLGEDSYEQYF. The DNA of the CDR3 is TGTGCCAGCAGCTTGCTGGGGGAGGACTCCTACGAGCAGTACTTC. The chain recombines TRBV7-6 with TRBJ2-7; possibly TRBD2 for D (6 bases). Trimming left V 3 bases short and J 0 bases short, with 12 bases between. Germline CDR1 is SGHVS and CDR2 is FNYEAQ. This CDR3 comprises 15 residues.

This chain connects TRBV28 to TRBJ2-1; 10 bases are shared with TRBD1. The CDR3 extends over 17 amino acids. CDR1 is MDHEN, CDR2 SYDVKM, per germline. V shed 4 bases, J shed 0 bases, and the junction held 6 bases outside the gene matches. CDR3 residues: CASSSSGQGSSYNEQFF. The CDR3 DNA follows: TGTGCCAGCAGTTCATCGGGACAGGGGAGCTCCTACAATGAGCAGTTCTTC.

The rearrangement links TRBV4-3 to TRBJ1-5; no clear D. The V gene's germline CDR1 is LGHNA and CDR2 YSLEER. V was clipped by 4 bases and J by 8 bases, with 12 bases between them. The CDR3 has 13 amino acids. CDR3 in amino acids: CASSRETAEPQHF. In nucleotides, the CDR3 is TGCGCCAGCAGCCGTGAAACCGCGGAGCCCCAGCATTTT.

The chain has TRBV25-1 and TRBJ1-1; 7 bases line up with TRBD1. Trimming removed 7 bases from V and 0 bases from J; junction bases left unmatched: 5. Looked up from germline, CDR1 is MGHDK and CDR2 is SYGVNS. The CDR3 runs 14 residues. The DNA for the CDR3 is TGTGCCAGCAAGGGACAGAGCATGAACACTGAAGCTTTCTTT. Translation: CASKGQSMNTEAFF. Based on the CDR3 plus reference TRBV25-1 and TRBJ1-1, the full variable domain is EADIYQTPRYLVIGTGKKITLECSQTMGHDKMYWYQQDPGMELHLIHYSYGVNSTEKGDLSSESTVSRIRTEHFPLTLESARPSHTSQYLCASKGQSMNTEAFFGQGTRLTVV.

The chain employs TRBV7-2 and TRBJ2-5; the match to TRBD1 covers 8 bases. The CDR3 runs to 16 residues. Germline CDR1 and CDR2: SGHTA and FQGNSA. J gave up 5 bases and V 1 base, and 9 bases lay outside the gene matches. CDR3 protein: CASSLVTGGPRETQYF. The CDR3 DNA sequence: TGTGCCAGCAGCTTAGTAACAGGGGGGCCTAGGGAGACCCAGTACTTC.

The CDR3 protein is CASSHWEVRVRPLTEAFF. CDR3 nucleotides: TGTGCCAGCAGTCATTGGGAGGTCCGGGTCCGTCCACTCACTGAAGCTTTCTTT. This sequence joins TRBV28 and TRBJ1-1; no clear D. V was cut by 5 bases and J by 4 bases, with 26 bases left in between. The CDR3 contains 18 residues. Germline lookup yields CDR1 MDHEN and CDR2 SYDVKM.

There are a few counts of this clone. The chain combines TRBV4-2 with TRBJ2-7; D may be TRBD2 (5 bases). The CDR3 runs 17 residues. V lost 0 bases to trimming and J lost 0 bases, with 15 bases between them. The germline CDR1 and CDR2 sequences are LGHNA and YNFKEQ. The CDR3, as DNA: TGTGCCAGCAGCCAAGATGATAGCGCAATTAGCTCCTACGAGCAGTACTTC. This translates into CASSQDDSAISSYEQYF.

The chain employs TRBV30 and TRBJ2-1, with a possible D match to TRBD2 (6 bases). CDR1 and CDR2 from the germline V gene are GTSNPN and SVGIG (reference sequence). This CDR3 is built from 14 residues. The germline V and J ends were trimmed by 0 bases and 7 bases, with 13 bases remaining between them. The CDR3 DNA reads TGTGCCTGGAGTGTACAAGCTAGCGTTAATGAGCAGTTCTTC. Its translation: CAWSVQASVNEQFF. Based on the CDR3 plus reference TRBV30 and TRBJ2-1, the full variable domain is SQTIHQWPATLVQPVGSPLSLECTVEGTSNPNLYWYRQAAGRGLQLLFYSVGIGQISSEVPQNLSASRPQDRQFILSSKKLLLSDSGFYLCAWSVQASVNEQFFGPGTRLTVL.

CDR3 sequence (DNA): TGTGCCAGCAGCTTAGTTTACGCCGACAGCCCTTCGTGGCGCTACACCTTC. Translated: CASSLVYADSPSWRYTF. The chain combines TRBV7-2 with TRBJ1-2; D perhaps matches TRBD1 (5 bases). CDR1 and CDR2 (germline): SGHTA, FQGNSA. CDR3 length: 17 residues. The V gene lost 1 base and the J gene lost 9 bases, with 24 bases spanning the gap. The full variable domain, with the rest looked up from reference TRBV7-2 and TRBJ1-2, is GAGVSQSPSNKVTEKGKDVELRCDPISGHTALYWYRQSLGQGLEFLIYFQGNSAPDKSGLPSDRFSAERTGGSVSTLTIQRTQQEDSAVYLCASSLVYADSPSWRYTFGSGTRLTVV.

The V call is TRBV7-2, the J call TRBJ2-7, with TRBD1 matching 7 bases. CDR3 length: 13 amino acids. V trimming: 4 bases; J trimming: 6 bases; junction bases outside the gene matches: 6. Germline lookup yields CDR1 SGHTA and CDR2 FQGNSA. Written as DNA, the CDR3 is TGTGCCAGCAGCTCCAGGGGGAACCGCGAGCAGTACTTC. It translates to CASSSRGNREQYF.

There are a few counts of this clone. The genes are TRBV29-1 and TRBJ1-5, with D hard to call. Trimming left V 0 bases short and J 12 bases short, with 9 bases between. There are 11 residues in the CDR3. From germline, CDR1 is SQVTM and CDR2 ANQGSEA. The CDR3 region is CSVEDSHLQHF. The CDR3 DNA reads as TGCAGCGTTGAAGATTCACACCTCCAGCATTTT.

The gene calls are TRBV4-3 and TRBJ2-5; D is possibly TRBD2 (7 bases). CDR1 and CDR2 (germline): LGHNA, YSLEER. V lost 1 base to trimming and J lost 3 bases, with 9 bases between them. This CDR3 region has 14 residues. This CDR3 is CASSQVGGEETQYF. The CDR3, as DNA: TGCGCCAGCAGCCAAGTAGGGGGGGAAGAGACCCAGTACTTC.